The next 15 T cell receptor beta chains were all read from a single sample in a study of blood T cell repertoires in COVID-19. Libraries were prepared by immunoSEQ multiplex PCR; TCRdb keeps only in-frame clonotypes and omits some of them. The sample yields about 130,000 clones, over 80% seen once. The material sequenced was peripheral blood. These receptors were obtained from a man between 40 and 49 years old with active or convalescent COVID-19.

The chain is built from TRBV7-2 and TRBJ1-1; possibly TRBD1 for D (6 bases). Germline lookup yields CDR1 SGHTA and CDR2 FQGNSA. CDR3 length equals 13 residues. Trimming pared 5 bases from V and 5 bases from J, leaving 12 bases between. The CDR3 reads CASSPKTGTEAFF. The CDR3 DNA sequence: TGTGCCAGCAGCCCAAAAACAGGGACTGAAGCTTTCTTT.

V gene TRBV6-4 combines with J gene TRBJ2-6, with D perhaps matching TRBD1 (6 bases). This CDR3 is 18 amino acids long. Per the germline V gene, CDR1 is MRHNA and CDR2 is SNTAGT. V lost 6 bases, J lost 1 base, and 19 bases lay in between. The CDR3 protein is CASSLTPIQGSGANVLTF. In DNA form, the CDR3 reads TGTGCCAGCAGCCTAACACCGATACAGGGATCTGGGGCCAACGTCCTGACTTTC.

On this clone itself: In the same sample, other DNA sequences code for this CDR3. The chain couples TRBV6-5 to TRBJ1-1; 7 bases are a match to TRBD1. Germline trimming cut 6 bases from V and 1 base from J; bases unmatched to any gene: 2. This CDR3 comprises 13 residues. Germline V lookup: CDR1 MNHEY, CDR2 SVGAGI. The CDR3 sequence: CASSYRGNTEAFF. For the CDR3, the DNA is TGTGCCAGCAGCTACAGGGGGAACACTGAAGCTTTCTTT.

V gene TRBV5-6 combines with J gene TRBJ2-7, with 9 bases lining up with TRBD1. The CDR3 extends over 15 amino acids. Germline CDR1 and CDR2: SGHDT and YYEEEE. V lost 0 bases and J lost 4; bases outside the gene matches: 5. This chain's CDR3 is CASSLVGTGLYEQYF. CDR3 nucleotide sequence: TGTGCCAGCAGCTTGGTAGGGACAGGGCTATACGAGCAGTACTTC.

The chain employs TRBV7-6 and TRBJ2-1; 12 nucleotides match TRBD1. CDR1 and CDR2 (germline): SGHVS, FNYEAQ. The CDR3 is made up of 19 amino acids. V dropped 2 bases and J dropped 1; count of bases not matched to a gene: 9. The CDR3 DNA reads as TGTGCCAGCAGCTTAAGGGGACAGGGGGCGATCGGTTCCTACAATGAGCAGTTCTTC. It yields the protein CASSLRGQGAIGSYNEQFF.

This rearrangement joins TRBV7-9 to TRBJ2-5; maybe TRBD2 (6 bases). CDR3 size: 16 residues. Per germline, CDR1 SEHNR and CDR2 FQNEAQ (reference sequence). V lost 1 base to trimming and J lost 3 bases, with 15 bases between them. CDR3 in amino acids: CASSLGPGLTKETQYF. CDR3 nucleotide sequence: TGTGCCAGCAGCTTAGGACCGGGACTCACTAAAGAGACCCAGTACTTC.

The V gene is TRBV3-1 (or the pseudogene TRBV3-2), the J gene TRBJ1-2; 7 bases match TRBD1. Looked up from germline, CDR1 is LGHDT and CDR2 is YNNKEL (reference sequence). CDR3 length: 15 residues. Unmatched junction bases numbered 4, after V lost 1 base and J lost 2 bases. CDR3: CASSQVQGGNYGYTF. DNA of the CDR3: TGTGCCAGCAGCCAAGTCCAAGGGGGCAACTATGGCTACACCTTC.

The rearrangement joins TRBV30 to TRBJ1-5; perhaps TRBD1 as D (5 bases). Germline values: CDR1 GTSNPN, CDR2 SVGIG (reference sequence). V gave up 0 bases and J gave up 0 bases, with 9 bases separating them. The CDR3 has 15 residues. As DNA, the CDR3 is TGTGCCTGGAGTGTCAGGGTTCATAGCAATCAGCCCCAGCATTTT. Translating it yields CAWSVRVHSNQPQHF.

The CDR3 DNA follows: TGTGCCACCCTGTCCTTCGGGTATGGCTACACCTTC. This sequence encodes CATLSFGYGYTF. The V gene is TRBV6-5, the J gene TRBJ1-2; unclear D gene. CDR1 and CDR2 from the germline V gene are MNHEY and SVGAGI. The CDR3 runs to 12 residues. The V and J ends lost 10 bases and 5 bases respectively, with 14 bases between them.

CDR3 in amino acids: CASSLRTGGSGNTIYF. The CDR3 region has the DNA TGCGCCAGCAGCTTGAGGACAGGAGGGTCTGGAAACACCATATATTTT. The J gene is TRBJ1-3, the V gene TRBV5-1, with TRBD1 matching 7 bases. The CDR3 is 16 amino acids. Trimming cost V 1 base and J 1 base; bases outside gene matches: 5. Germline values: CDR1 SGHRS, CDR2 YFSETQ.

This rearrangement joins TRBV14 to TRBJ2-2, with D possibly matching TRBD1 (6 bases). Germline loops: CDR1 SGHDN, CDR2 FVKESK. The CDR3 is made up of 15 amino acids. V was clipped by 4 bases and J by 0 bases, with 9 bases between them. This CDR3 is CASSRQDPNTGELFF. The CDR3 nucleotides are TGTGCCAGCAGCCGACAGGACCCGAACACCGGGGAGCTGTTTTTT.

V usage is TRBV20-1 and J usage is TRBJ2-1; no firm D call. Per the germline V gene, CDR1 is DFQATT and CDR2 is SNEGSKA (reference sequence). The CDR3 loop spans 11 amino acids. V was pared by 3 bases and J by 4 bases, with 4 bases between. CDR3 DNA sequence: TGCAGTGCTAGCGGTTACAATGAGCAGTTCTTC. Translating it yields CSASGYNEQFF.

DNA for the CDR3: TGTGCCAGCAGCTTCATACAGGGGGCTACAAATGAGCAGTTCTTC. This translates into CASSFIQGATNEQFF. V and J are TRBV5-6 and TRBJ2-1; 9 bases line up with TRBD1. V gave up 2 bases and J gave up 7 bases; unmatched junction bases: 7. Germline V gene data show CDR1 as SGHDT and CDR2 as YYEEEE. This CDR3 comprises 15 residues. The full variable domain, with the rest looked up from reference TRBV5-6 and TRBJ2-1, is DAGVTQSPTHLIKTRGQQVTLRCSPKSGHDTVSWYQQALGQGPQFIFQYYEEEERQRGNFPDRFSGHQFPNYSSELNVNALLLGDSALYLCASSFIQGATNEQFFGPGTRLTVL.

The chain has TRBV7-9 and TRBJ1-1; 8 bases are a match to TRBD1. This CDR3 contains 15 residues. With 6 bases clipped from V and 1 base from J, the junction kept 7 bases outside the gene matches. Germline V gene data show CDR1 as SEHNR and CDR2 as FQNEAQ (reference sequence). CDR3 nucleotides: TGTGCCAGCAGACAGGGGGAGATGCGGAACACTGAAGCTTTCTTT. Translation gives CASRQGEMRNTEAFF.

Notes on this clone: Other DNA sequences in this sample translate to the same CDR3. The V and J genes are TRBV9 and TRBJ2-5, with 7 bases lining up with TRBD1. The germline CDR1 and CDR2 sequences are SGDLS and YYNGEE. The CDR3 sequence is 14 residues long. Trimming cost V 0 bases and J 5 bases; bases outside gene matches: 4. CDR3 coding DNA: TGTGCCAGCAGCGTAGAAGGGGGACAGGAGACCCAGTACTTC. Amino acids: CASSVEGGQETQYF.